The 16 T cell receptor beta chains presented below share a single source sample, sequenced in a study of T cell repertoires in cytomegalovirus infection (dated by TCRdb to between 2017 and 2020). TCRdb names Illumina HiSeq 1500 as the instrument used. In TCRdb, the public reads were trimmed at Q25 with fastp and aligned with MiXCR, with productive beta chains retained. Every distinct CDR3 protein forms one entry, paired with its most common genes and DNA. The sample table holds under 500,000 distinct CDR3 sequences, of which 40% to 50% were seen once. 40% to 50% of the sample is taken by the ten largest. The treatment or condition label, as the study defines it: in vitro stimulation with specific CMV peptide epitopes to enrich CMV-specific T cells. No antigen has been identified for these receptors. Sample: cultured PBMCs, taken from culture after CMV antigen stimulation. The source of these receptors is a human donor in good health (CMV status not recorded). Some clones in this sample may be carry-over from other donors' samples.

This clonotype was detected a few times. The CDR3 protein is CASSKDPFGGELFF. Written as DNA, the CDR3 is TGTGCCAGTAGTAAGGATCCCTTTGGCGGGGAGCTGTTTTTT. The V gene is TRBV19, the J gene TRBJ2-2; D gene unclear. Trimming removed 4 bases from V and 7 bases from J, with 13 bases in between. Germline V gene sequence: CDR1 LNHDA, CDR2 SQIVND (reference sequence). This CDR3 has 14 residues.

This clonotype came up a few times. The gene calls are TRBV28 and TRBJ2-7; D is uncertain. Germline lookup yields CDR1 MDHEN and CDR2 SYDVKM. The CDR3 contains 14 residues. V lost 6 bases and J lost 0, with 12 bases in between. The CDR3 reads CASRLAGSSYEQYF. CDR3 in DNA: TGTGCCAGCAGATTAGCCGGAAGCTCCTACGAGCAGTACTTC.

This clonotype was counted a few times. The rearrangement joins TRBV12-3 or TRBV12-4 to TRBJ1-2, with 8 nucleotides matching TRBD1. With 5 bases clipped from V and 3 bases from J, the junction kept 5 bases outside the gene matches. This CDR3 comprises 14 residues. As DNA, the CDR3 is TGTGCCAGCAGTGAAGACAGGGGATACTATGGCTACACCTTC. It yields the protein CASSEDRGYYGYTF.

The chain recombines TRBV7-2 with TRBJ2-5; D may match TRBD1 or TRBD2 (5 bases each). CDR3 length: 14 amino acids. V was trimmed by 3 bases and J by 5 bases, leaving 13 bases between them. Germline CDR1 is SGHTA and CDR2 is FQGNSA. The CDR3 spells CASSLAAWGETQYF. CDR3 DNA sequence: TGTGCCAGCAGCTTGGCAGCTTGGGGGGAGACCCAGTACTTC.

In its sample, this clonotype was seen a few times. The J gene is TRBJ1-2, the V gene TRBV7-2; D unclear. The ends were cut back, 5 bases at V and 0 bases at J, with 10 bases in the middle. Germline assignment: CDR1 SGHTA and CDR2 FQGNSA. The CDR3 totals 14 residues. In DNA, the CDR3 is TGTGCCAGCAGCGTACTGTTAGCTAACTATGGCTACACCTTC. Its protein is CASSVLLANYGYTF.

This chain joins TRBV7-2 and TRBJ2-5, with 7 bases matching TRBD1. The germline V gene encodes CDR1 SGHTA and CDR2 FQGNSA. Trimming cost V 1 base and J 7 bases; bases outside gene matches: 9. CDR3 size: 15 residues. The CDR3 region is CASSLEGTALRTQYF. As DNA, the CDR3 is TGTGCCAGCAGCTTAGAAGGGACAGCCCTAAGGACCCAGTACTTC.

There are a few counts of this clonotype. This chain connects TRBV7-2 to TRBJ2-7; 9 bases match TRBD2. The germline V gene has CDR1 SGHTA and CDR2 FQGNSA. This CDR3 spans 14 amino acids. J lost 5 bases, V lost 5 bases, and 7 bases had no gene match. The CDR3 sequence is CASSPLSGSDEQYF. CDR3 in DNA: TGTGCCAGCAGCCCGCTTAGCGGGAGCGACGAGCAGTACTTC.

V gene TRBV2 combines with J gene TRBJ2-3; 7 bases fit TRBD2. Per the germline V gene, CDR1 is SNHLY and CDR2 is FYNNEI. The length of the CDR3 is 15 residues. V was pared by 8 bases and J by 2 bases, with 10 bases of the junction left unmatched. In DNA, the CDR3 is TGTGCCAGCGAGGATCGCGGGGGACCCACAGATACGCAGTATTTT. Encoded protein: CASEDRGGPTDTQYF.

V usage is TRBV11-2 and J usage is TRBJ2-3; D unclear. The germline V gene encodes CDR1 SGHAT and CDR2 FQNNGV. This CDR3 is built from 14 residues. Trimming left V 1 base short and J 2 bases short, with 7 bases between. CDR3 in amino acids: CASSLASYTDTQYF. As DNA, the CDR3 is TGTGCCAGCAGCTTAGCCTCCTACACAGATACGCAGTATTTT.

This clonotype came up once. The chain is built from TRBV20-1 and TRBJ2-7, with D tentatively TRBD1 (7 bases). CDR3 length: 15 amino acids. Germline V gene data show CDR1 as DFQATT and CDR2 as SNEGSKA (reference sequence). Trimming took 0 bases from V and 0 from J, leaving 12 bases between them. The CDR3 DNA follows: TGCAGTGCTAGAGATGCGGGACAGAGCTCCTACGAGCAGTACTTC. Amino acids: CSARDAGQSSYEQYF.

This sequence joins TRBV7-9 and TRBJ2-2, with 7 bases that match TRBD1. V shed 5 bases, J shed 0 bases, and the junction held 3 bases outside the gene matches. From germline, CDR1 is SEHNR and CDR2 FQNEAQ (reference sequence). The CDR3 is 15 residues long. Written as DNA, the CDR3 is TGTGCCAGCAGCCCGGGACAGACGAACACCGGGGAGCTGTTTTTT. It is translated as CASSPGQTNTGELFF.

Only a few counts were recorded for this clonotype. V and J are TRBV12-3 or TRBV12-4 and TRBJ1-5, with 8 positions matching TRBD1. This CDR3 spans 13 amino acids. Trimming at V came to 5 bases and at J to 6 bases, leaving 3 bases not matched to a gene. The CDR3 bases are TGTGCCAGCAGTACACAGGGGGGTCAGCCCCAGCATTTT. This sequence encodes CASSTQGGQPQHF.

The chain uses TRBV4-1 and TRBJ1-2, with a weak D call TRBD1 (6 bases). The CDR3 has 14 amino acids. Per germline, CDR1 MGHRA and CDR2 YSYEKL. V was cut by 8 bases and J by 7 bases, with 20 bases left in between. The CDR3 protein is CASSRVVGGPGYTF. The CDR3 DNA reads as TGCGCCAGCTCTAGGGTTGTAGGGGGACCTGGCTACACCTTC.

The CDR3 nucleotides are TGTGCCAGCAGTGAAGAGGCAGGACGGAACTATGGCTACACCTTC. This encodes CASSEEAGRNYGYTF. The chain recombines TRBV2 with TRBJ1-2; D is uncertain. This CDR3 has 15 residues. With 1 base removed from V and 2 bases from J, the gap between germline ends came to 11 bases. In germline, CDR1 is SNHLY, CDR2 FYNNEI.

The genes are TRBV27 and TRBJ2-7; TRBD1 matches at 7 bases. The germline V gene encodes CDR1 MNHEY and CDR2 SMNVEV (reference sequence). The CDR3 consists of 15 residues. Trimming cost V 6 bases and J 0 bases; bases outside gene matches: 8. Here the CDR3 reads CASSRSTGISYEQYF. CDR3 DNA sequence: TGTGCCAGCAGCCGATCGACAGGGATCTCCTACGAGCAGTACTTC.

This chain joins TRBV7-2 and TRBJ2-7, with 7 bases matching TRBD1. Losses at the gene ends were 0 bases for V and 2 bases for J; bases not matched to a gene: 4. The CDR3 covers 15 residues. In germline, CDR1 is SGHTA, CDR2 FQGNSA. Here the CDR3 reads CASSLAGTATYEQYF. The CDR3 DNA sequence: TGTGCCAGCAGCTTAGCCGGGACAGCTACCTACGAGCAGTACTTC. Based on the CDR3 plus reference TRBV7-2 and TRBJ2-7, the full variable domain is GAGVSQSPSNKVTEKGKDVELRCDPISGHTALYWYRQSLGQGLEFLIYFQGNSAPDKSGLPSDRFSAERTGGSVSTLTIQRTQQEDSAVYLCASSLAGTATYEQYFGPGTRLTVT.